The rows below give T cell receptor beta chains drawn from one sample of a study of T cells in Graves' hyperthyroidism and ophthalmopathy. Each CDR3 protein is one row after TCRdb ran MiXCR on the multiplex PCR reads. The data contain approximately 400,000 distinct CDR3 sequences, about 14% of them seen just once; the ten biggest clones take up roughly 20%. The sequencing input was blood. The origin of the receptors is a man aged 25-45 years with Graves' hyperthyroidism that later progressed to Graves' ophthalmopathy. The CDR3 runs from the conserved cysteine through the conserved F or W. D genes are given only for firm matches. The listing skips clone size in some rows; elsewhere it reads once, few, many or a size class.

v_call	j_call	d_call	clone_size	cdr3_nt	cdr3_aa
TRBV10-3	TRBJ1-2	TRBD1	-	TGTGCCACCAGGGGGCCAGACAGGGCCTCGCCTAACTATGGCTACACCTTC	CATRGPDRASPNYGYTF
TRBV6-5	TRBJ1-2	-	many	TGTGCCAGCAGTTACAGTGCAGGTCCCGGAGTCGACTCTGGCTACACCTTC	CASSYSAGPGVDSGYTF
TRBV28	TRBJ2-7	-	few	TGTGCCAGCAGTTTCCGGCCAATTTCCTACGAGCAGTACTTC	CASSFRPISYEQYF
TRBV28	TRBJ2-5	TRBD2	many	TGTGCCAGCAGTTTAGCGGGGGGCCCCTTACTTGGGGAGACCCAGTACTTC	CASSLAGGPLLGETQYF
TRBV18	TRBJ2-7	-	many	TGTGCCAGCTCTGCTAGGGACGAGCAGTACTTC	CASSARDEQYF
TRBV5-8	TRBJ2-2	TRBD2	many	TGTGCCAGCAGCTTCGGACTAGCGGGGACCGGGGAGCTGTTTTTT	CASSFGLAGTGELFF
TRBV3-1	TRBJ2-3	-	-	TGTGCCAGCAGCCGGACGAGCGAGTTCACAGATACGCAGTATTTT	CASSRTSEFTDTQYF
TRBV13	TRBJ1-2	-	few	TGTGCCAGCAGCTTAGGCCCTCCTGGTCCGGGGAAGGACTATGGCTACACCTTC	CASSLGPPGPGKDYGYTF
TRBV20-1	TRBJ2-3	TRBD2	many	TGCAGTGCTATAGGACTAGCGGGGTACACAGATACGCAGTATTTT	CSAIGLAGYTDTQYF
TRBV28	TRBJ1-1	-	many	TGTGCCAGCAGTCTTTTAAAAACTGAAGCTTTCTTT	CASSLLKTEAFF
TRBV7-6	TRBJ2-7	-	-	TGTGCCAGCAGCCTCCGGGGCGGGAAAACCTACGAGCAATACTTC	CASSLRGGKTYEQYF
TRBV12-3/TRBV12-4	TRBJ2-1	-	many	TGTGCCAGCAGGACGACAGCCAATGAGCAGTTCTTC	CASRTTANEQFF
TRBV20-1	TRBJ2-7	TRBD1	few	TGCAGTGCTAGTGACAGGGGGCTTCTTGCCGAGCCGTACTTC	CSASDRGLLAEPYF
TRBV12-3/TRBV12-4	TRBJ2-1	TRBD1	-	TGTGCCAGCAGCATTCCGGGACAGAGCTCCTACAATGAGCAGTTCTTC	CASSIPGQSSYNEQFF
TRBV6-1	TRBJ2-1	-	many	TGTGCCAGCAGTGATCAACCACAGGGATGGCATGAGCAGTTCTTC	CASSDQPQGWHEQFF
TRBV5-1	TRBJ1-1	TRBD1	many	TGCGCCAGCAGTCACGTACAGGGGGCTGTTACTGAAGCTTTCTTT	CASSHVQGAVTEAFF
TRBV7-2	TRBJ2-7	TRBD1	-	TGTGCCAGCAGCTCTCCGGGACAGGGCCCCTACGAGCAGTACTTC	CASSSPGQGPYEQYF
TRBV7-8	TRBJ1-4	TRBD1	-	TGTGCCAGCAGCTACTCAGGGACAGTTAATGAAAAACTGTTTTTT	CASSYSGTVNEKLFF
TRBV10-3	TRBJ1-2	TRBD1	-	TGTGCCATCAAGGGGACAGGTGAAAACTATGGCTACACCTTC	CAIKGTGENYGYTF
TRBV28	TRBJ2-7	-	many	TGTGCCAGCAGTTCCCCTCTTACGCAAACCGTCGGCGAGCAGTACTTC	CASSSPLTQTVGEQYF
TRBV10-3	TRBJ2-7	TRBD1	many	TGTGCCATCAGGGGACCGGGACAGGGGTCCTACGAGCAGTACTTC	CAIRGPGQGSYEQYF
TRBV13	TRBJ1-2	TRBD1	few	TGTGCCAGCAGCTCCCCGACAGGGAATTATGGCTACACCTTC	CASSSPTGNYGYTF
TRBV30	TRBJ2-2	-	few	TGTGCCTGGAGGGAAGACACCGGGGAGCTGTTTTTT	CAWREDTGELFF
TRBV30	TRBJ1-4	-	few	TGTGCCCGGACGGACGGATCTGCAACTAATGAAAAACTGTTTTTT	CARTDGSATNEKLFF
TRBV15	TRBJ1-5	-	many	TGTGCCACCAGCAGAGGGAGGGAGAGCAATCAGCCCCAGCATTTT	CATSRGRESNQPQHF
TRBV11-1	TRBJ2-1	-	many	TGTGCCAGCAGGTCACGTGGGGTAGGCTCCTACAATGAGCAGTTCTTC	CASRSRGVGSYNEQFF
TRBV30	TRBJ2-7	-	many	TGTGCCTGGAGTGTAGCGGACGCTCACTACGAGCAGTACTTC	CAWSVADAHYEQYF
TRBV5-1	TRBJ1-4	-	once	TGCGCCAGCAGCTTGCAATCAGGGGTATTGAATGAAAAACTGTTTTTT	CASSLQSGVLNEKLFF
TRBV11-3	TRBJ1-6	-	-	TGTGCCAGCAGGTTGGACGGAAGTAATTCACCCCTCGACTTT	CASRLDGSNSPLDF
TRBV5-1	TRBJ2-1	TRBD1	many	TGCGCCAGCAGCTTGCGGACAGGGGGGGATGAGCAGTTCTTC	CASSLRTGGDEQFF
TRBV7-9	TRBJ2-5	-	-	TGTGCCAGCAGCTTACCTAGACAGTTTGGTTTTGAGACCCAGTACTTC	CASSLPRQFGFETQYF
TRBV30	TRBJ2-7	-	few	TGTGCCTGCCATCCCAGATCAGAGACCTACGAGCAGTACTTC	CACHPRSETYEQYF
TRBV15	TRBJ1-2	TRBD1	-	TGTGCCACCAACAGGGACAGCGAGGGGTATGGCTACACCTTC	CATNRDSEGYGYTF
TRBV6-5	TRBJ1-2	-	many	TGTGCCAGCAGTTACGCAAGGGACTATGGCTACACCTTC	CASSYARDYGYTF
TRBV19	TRBJ1-5	-	few	TGTGCCAGTAGTATGACGTCGGGGTACAATCAGCCCCAGCATTTT	CASSMTSGYNQPQHF
TRBV27	TRBJ2-7	TRBD1	many	TGTGCCAGCAGTTATGGGACAGCCTACGAGCAGTACTTC	CASSYGTAYEQYF
TRBV20-1	TRBJ2-3	TRBD1	few	TGCAGTGCTAGAGATCCGGGACAGGGGGCAGGTGCGCAGTATTTT	CSARDPGQGAGAQYF